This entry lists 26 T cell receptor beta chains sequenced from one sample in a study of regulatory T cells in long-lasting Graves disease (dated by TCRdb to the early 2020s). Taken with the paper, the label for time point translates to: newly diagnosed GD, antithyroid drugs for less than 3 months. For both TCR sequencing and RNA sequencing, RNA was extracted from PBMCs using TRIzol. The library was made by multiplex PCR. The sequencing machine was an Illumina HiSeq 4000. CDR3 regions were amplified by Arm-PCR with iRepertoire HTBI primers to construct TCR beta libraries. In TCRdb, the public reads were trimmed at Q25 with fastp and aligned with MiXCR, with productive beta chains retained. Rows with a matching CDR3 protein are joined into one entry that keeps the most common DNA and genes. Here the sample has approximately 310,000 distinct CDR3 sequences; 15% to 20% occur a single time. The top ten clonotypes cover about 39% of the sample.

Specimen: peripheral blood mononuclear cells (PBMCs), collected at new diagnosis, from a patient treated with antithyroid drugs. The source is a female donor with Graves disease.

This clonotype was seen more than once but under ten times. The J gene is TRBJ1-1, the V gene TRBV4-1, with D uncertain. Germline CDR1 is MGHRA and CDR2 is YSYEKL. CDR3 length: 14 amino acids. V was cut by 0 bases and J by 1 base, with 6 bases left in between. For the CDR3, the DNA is TGCGCCAGCAGCCAAGATTTAAGGAACACTGAAGCTTTCTTT. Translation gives CASSQDLRNTEAFF.

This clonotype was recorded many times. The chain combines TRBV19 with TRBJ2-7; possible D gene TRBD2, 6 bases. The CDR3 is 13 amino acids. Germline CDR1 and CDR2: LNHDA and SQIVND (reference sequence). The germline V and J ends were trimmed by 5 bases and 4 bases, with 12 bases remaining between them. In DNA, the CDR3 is TGTGCCAGTAGTCCCTCCGGAGGGTACGAGCAGTACTTC. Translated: CASSPSGGYEQYF. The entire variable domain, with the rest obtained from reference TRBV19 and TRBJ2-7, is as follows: DGGITQSPKYLFRKEGQNVTLSCEQNLNHDAMYWYRQDPGQGLRLIYYSQIVNDFQKGDIAEGYSVSREKKESFPLTVTSAQKNPTAFYLCASSPSGGYEQYFGPGTRLTVT.

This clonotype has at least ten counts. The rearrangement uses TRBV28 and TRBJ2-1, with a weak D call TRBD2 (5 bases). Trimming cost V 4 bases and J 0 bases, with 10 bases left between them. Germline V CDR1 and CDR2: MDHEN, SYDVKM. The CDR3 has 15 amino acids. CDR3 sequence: CASSYRDLSYNEQFF. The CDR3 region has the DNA TGTGCCAGCAGTTACCGGGATCTCTCCTACAATGAGCAGTTCTTC. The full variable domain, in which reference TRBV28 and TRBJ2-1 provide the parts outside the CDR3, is DVKVTQSSRYLVKRTGEKVFLECVQDMDHENMFWYRQDPGLGLRLIYFSYDVKMKEKGDIPEGYSVSREKKERFSLILESASTNQTSMYLCASSYRDLSYNEQFFGPGTRLTVL.

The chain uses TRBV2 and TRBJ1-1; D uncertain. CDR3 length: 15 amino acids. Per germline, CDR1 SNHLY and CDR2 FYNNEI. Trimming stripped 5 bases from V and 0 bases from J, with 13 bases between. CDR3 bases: TGTGCCAGCAGTAACCGGCAAATACTGAACACTGAAGCTTTCTTT. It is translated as CASSNRQILNTEAFF.

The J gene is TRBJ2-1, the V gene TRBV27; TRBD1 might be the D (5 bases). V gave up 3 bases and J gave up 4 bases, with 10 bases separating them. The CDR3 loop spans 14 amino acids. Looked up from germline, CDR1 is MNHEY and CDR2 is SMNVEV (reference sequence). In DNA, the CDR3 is TGTGCCAGCAGTTTCTCGGACAAGTACAATGAGCAGTTCTTC. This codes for CASSFSDKYNEQFF.

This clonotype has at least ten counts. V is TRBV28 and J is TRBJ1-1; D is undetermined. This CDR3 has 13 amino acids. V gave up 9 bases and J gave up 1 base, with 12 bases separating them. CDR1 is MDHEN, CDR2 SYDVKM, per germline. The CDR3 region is CASETRKNTEAFF. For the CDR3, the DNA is TGTGCCAGTGAGACGAGGAAGAACACTGAAGCTTTCTTT.

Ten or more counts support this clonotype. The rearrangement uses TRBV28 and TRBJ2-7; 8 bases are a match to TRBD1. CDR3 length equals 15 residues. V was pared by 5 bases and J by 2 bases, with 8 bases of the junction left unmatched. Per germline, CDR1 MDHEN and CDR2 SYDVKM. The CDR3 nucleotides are TGTGCCAGCAGTCCTCGGACAGGGATGCCCTACGAGCAGTACTTC. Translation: CASSPRTGMPYEQYF.

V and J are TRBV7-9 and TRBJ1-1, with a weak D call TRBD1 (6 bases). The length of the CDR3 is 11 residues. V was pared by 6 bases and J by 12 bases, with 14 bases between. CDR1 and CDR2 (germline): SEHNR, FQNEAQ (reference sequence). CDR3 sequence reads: CASSWGALSFF. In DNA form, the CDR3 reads TGTGCCAGCAGTTGGGGGGCCCTATCTTTCTTT.

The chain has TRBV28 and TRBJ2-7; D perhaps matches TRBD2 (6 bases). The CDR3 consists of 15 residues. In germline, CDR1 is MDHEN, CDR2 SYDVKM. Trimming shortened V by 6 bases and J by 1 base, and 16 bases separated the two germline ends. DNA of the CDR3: TGTGCCAGCAGCCCCGGGACTCCCCAATCCTACGAGCAGTACTTC. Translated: CASSPGTPQSYEQYF.

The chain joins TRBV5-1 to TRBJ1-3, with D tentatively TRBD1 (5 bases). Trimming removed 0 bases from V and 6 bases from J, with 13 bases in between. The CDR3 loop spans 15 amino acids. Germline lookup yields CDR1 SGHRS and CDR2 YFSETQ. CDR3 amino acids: CASSLVGTDVNTIYF. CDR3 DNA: TGCGCCAGCAGCTTGGTAGGGACGGACGTAAACACCATATATTTT.

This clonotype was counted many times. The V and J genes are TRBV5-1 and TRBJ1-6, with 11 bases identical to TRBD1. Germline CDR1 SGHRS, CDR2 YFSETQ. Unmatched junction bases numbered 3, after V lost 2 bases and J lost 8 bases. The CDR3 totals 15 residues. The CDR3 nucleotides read TGCGCCAGCAGCTTTAAGGGACAGGGGGATTCACCCCTCCACTTT. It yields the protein CASSFKGQGDSPLHF.

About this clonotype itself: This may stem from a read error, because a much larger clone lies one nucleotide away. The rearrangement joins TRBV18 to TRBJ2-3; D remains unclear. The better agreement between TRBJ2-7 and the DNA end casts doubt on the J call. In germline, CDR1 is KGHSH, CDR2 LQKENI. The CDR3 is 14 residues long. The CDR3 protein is CASSLEKSPYEQYF. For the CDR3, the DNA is TGTGCCAGCTCATTAGAAAAGAGTCCCTACGAGCAGTACTTC.

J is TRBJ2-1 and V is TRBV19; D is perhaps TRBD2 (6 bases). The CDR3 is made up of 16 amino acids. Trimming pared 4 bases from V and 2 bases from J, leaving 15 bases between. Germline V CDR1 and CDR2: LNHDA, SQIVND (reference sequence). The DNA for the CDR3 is TGTGCCAGTAGTAAAGCCGGGACTTTACCCTACAATGAGCAGTTCTTC. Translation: CASSKAGTLPYNEQFF.

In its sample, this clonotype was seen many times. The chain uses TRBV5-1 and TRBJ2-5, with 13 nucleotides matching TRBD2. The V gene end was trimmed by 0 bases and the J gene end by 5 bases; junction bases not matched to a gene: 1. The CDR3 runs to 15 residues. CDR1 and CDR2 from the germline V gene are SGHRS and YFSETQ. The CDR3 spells CASSLETSGRETQYF. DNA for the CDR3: TGCGCCAGCAGCTTGGAGACTAGCGGGAGGGAGACCCAGTACTTC. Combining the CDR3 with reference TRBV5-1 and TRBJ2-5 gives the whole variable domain KAGVTQTPRYLIKTRGQQVTLSCSPISGHRSVSWYQQTPGQGLQFLFEYFSETQRNKGNFPGRFSGRQFSNSRSEMNVSTLELGDSALYLCASSLETSGRETQYFGPGTRLLVL.

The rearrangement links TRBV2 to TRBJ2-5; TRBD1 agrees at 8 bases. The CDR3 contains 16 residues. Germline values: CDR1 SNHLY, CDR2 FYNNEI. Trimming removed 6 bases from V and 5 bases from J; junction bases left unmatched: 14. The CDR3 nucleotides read TGTGCCAGCAGCGACGGGACAGGCTCGACCCGGGAGACCCAGTACTTC. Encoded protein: CASSDGTGSTRETQYF.

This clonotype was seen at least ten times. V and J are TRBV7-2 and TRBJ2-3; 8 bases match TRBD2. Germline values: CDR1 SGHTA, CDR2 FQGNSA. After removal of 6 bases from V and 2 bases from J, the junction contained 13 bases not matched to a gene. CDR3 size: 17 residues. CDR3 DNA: TGTGCCAGCAGACCCGTCGGCGCGGGAGGACTCACAGATACGCAGTATTTT. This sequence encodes CASRPVGAGGLTDTQYF.

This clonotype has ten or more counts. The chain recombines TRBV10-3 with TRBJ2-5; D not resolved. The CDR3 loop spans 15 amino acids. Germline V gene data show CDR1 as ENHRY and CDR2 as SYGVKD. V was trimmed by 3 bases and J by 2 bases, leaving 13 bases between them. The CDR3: CAISDARQRQETQYF. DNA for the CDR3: TGTGCCATCAGTGATGCGCGCCAAAGACAAGAGACCCAGTACTTC.

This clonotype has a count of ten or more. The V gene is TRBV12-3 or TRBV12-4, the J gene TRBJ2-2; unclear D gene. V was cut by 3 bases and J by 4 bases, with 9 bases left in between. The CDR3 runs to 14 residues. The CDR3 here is CASSFGQVTGELFF. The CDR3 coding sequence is TGTGCCAGCAGTTTTGGCCAGGTCACCGGGGAGCTGTTTTTT.

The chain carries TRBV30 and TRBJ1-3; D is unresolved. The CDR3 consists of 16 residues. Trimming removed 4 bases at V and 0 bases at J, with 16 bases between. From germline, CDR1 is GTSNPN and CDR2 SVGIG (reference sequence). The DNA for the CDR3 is TGTGCCTGGAATTGGGGTGGAATAGACTCTGGAAACACCATATATTTT. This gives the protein CAWNWGGIDSGNTIYF.

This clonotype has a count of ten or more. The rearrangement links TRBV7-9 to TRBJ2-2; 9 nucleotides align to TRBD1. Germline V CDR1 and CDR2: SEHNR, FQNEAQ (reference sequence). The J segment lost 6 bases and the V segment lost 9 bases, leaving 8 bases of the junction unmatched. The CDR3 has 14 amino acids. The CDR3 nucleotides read TGTGCCAGATCCGGGACAGGGACGTCCGGGGAGCTGTTTTTT. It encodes CARSGTGTSGELFF.

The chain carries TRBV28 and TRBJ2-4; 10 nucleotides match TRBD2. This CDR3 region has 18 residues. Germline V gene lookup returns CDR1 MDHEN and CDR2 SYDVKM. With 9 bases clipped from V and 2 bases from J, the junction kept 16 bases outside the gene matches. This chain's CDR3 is CASSSTGVAGGPKNIQYF. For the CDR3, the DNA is TGTGCCAGTTCCTCCACCGGGGTAGCGGGAGGTCCCAAAAACATTCAGTACTTC.

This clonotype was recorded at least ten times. The CDR3 DNA follows: TGTGCCAGCAGGACTAAAGGGCTAGCGGAGAACACCGGGGAGCTGTTTTTT. It translates to CASRTKGLAENTGELFF. J is TRBJ2-2 and V is TRBV12-3 or TRBV12-4; 7 bases agree with TRBD2. The CDR3 length is 17 residues. The junction had 11 bases not matched to a gene; V was cut back by 6 bases and J by 1 base.

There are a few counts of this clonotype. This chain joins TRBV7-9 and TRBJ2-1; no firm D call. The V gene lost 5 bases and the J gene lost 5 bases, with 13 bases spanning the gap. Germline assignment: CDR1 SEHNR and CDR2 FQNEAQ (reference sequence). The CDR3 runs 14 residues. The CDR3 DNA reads TGTGCCAGCAGCCCCTCGGGTAGGGACAATGAGCAGTTCTTC. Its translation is CASSPSGRDNEQFF.

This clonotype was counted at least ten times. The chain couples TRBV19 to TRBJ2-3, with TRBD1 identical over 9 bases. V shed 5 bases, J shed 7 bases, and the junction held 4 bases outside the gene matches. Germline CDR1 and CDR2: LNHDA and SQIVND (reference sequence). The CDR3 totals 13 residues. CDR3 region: CASSGQGWHTQYF. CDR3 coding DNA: TGTGCCAGTAGTGGACAGGGGTGGCATACGCAGTATTTT.

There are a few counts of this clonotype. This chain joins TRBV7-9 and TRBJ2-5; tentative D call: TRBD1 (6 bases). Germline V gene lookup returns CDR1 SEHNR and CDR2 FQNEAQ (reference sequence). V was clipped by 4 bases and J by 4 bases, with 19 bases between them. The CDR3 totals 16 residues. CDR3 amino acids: CASSYRGPQGLETQYF. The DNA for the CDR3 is TGTGCCAGCAGCTATAGGGGCCCGCAGGGGTTAGAGACCCAGTACTTC.

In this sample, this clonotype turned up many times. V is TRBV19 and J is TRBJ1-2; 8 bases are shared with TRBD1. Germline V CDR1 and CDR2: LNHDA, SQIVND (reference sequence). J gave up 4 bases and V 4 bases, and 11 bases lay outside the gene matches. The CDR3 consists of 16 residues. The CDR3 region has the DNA TGTGCCAGTAGTACCTCTCCAGGACAGGGTGCCTATGGCTACACCTTC. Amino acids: CASSTSPGQGAYGYTF.